Below, one T cell receptor beta chain is given with its context. Its antigen is unidentified. The germline gives CDR1 SQVTM, CDR2 ANQGSEA. The CDR3 is 14 residues long. V shed 4 bases and J 2 bases; nucleotides not matched to a gene: 6. These data belong to a study of beta chain features in type 1 diabetes. The wider study: Patients were similar to healthy donors in age and gender (as well as in cell yields).

Every isolated RNA sample was fully reverse transcribed, so sequencing captured expressed TCRB transcripts. The protocol was immunoSEQ multiplex PCR, while the TCRdb copy is restricted to in-frame clones and leaves out a portion. The data hold about 14,000 clones, with 65% observed a single time. Study-level findings and limits: Compared to healthy donors, patients appeared to have naive, central memory and Treg TCRB repertoires that were more alike. Within each of all four CD4+ subsets, Type 1 diabetes patients had TCRB CDR3s that were moderately but significantly shorter.

This clonotype was sampled from a woman younger than 30 with type 1 diabetes. The sequenced sample was stem cell memory CD4+ T cells from blood. V is TRBV29-1 and J is TRBJ2-7; TRBD1 matches at 9 bases. The CDR3 DNA reads TGCAGCGTTGCGGGACAGGGAGGGGCCTACGAGCAGTACTTC. It specifies CSVAGQGGAYEQYF.